Here is one T cell receptor beta chain with its context. Sequenced by immunoSEQ multiplex PCR; TCRdb stores in-frame clones only, minus some. The sample shows 950,000 to 1,300,000 clones, approximately 72% of them seen only once. This sample stems from a study of shared clonotypes between healthy human individuals. V trimming: 4 bases; J trimming: 2 bases; junction bases outside the gene matches: 6. From germline, CDR1 is KGHSY and CDR2 FQNENV. CDR3 length: 15 residues. Sequencing input: memory CD4+ T cells sorted from blood. Subset noted: CD45RA-negative fraction. This receptor was obtained from a man between 18 and 35 years old in good health. The rearrangement links TRBV16 to TRBJ2-7; TRBD1 agrees at 9 bases. CDR3 protein: CASSPLDRGTYEQYF. The CDR3, as DNA: TGTGCCAGCAGCCCCCTTGACAGGGGGACCTACGAGCAGTACTTC.